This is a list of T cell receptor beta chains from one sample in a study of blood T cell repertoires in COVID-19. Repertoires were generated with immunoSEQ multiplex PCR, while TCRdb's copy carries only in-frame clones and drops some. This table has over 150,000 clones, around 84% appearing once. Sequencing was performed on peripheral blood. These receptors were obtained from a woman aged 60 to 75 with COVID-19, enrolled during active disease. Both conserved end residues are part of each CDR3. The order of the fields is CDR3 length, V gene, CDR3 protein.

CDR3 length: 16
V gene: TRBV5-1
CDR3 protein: CASSLAAGGQIYGYTF

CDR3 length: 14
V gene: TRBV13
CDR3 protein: CASSLGRTNEKLFF

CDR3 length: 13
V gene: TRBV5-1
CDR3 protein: CASSHAAERGYTF

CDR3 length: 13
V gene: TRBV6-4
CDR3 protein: CASSDSGGWGQYF

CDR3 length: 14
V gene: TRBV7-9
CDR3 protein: CASSLTGVDVGYTF

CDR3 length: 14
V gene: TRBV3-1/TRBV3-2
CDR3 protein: CASSLVLDSLEAFF

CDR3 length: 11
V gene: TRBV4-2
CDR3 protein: CASSQDRTIYF

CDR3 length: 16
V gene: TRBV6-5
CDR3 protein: CASSYGGTGTNYGYTF

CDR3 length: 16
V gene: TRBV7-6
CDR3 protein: CASSSSSRTGRNEQFF

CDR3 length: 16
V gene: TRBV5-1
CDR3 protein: CASSPGQGALRTEAFF

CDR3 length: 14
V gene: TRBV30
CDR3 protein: CAWSYRGVNQPQHF

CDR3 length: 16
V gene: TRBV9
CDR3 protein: CASGLAGGRSYNEQFF

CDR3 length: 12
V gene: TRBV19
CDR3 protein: CASSRYSYGYTF

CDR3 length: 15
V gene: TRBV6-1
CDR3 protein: CASSDPRQGNQPQHF

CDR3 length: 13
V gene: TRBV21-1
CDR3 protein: CASSNSSNEKLFF

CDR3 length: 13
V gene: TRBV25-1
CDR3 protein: CASRSQWNTEAFF

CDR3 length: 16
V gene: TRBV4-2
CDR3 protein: CASSQDPTSVNNEQFF